The 28 T cell receptor beta chains below were found in one sample sequenced in a study of CD8 T cells in Susac syndrome. The authors reverse transcribed 0.5 to 1 ug RNA with random hexamers. TCRdb re-called the immunoSEQ multiplex PCR reads with MiXCR, one entry per CDR3 protein. The data hold roughly 160,000 distinct CDR3 sequences, with approximately 96% observed a single time. Material: CD4+ T cells from PBMCs. The source of these receptors is a human donor in good health.

V usage is TRBV30 and J usage is TRBJ2-1, with a weak D call TRBD1 (6 bases). Between the trimmed V and J ends, which lost 2 bases and 6 bases, there was a span of 14 bases. From germline, CDR1 is GTSNPN and CDR2 SVGIG (reference sequence). This CDR3 is built from 14 residues. CDR3 in amino acids: CAWSQGRVGNEQFF. In DNA, the CDR3 is TGTGCCTGGAGTCAGGGGCGCGTGGGCAATGAGCAGTTCTTC.

This clonotype was observed once. The CDR3 region is CASSQVSDQPQHF. DNA for the CDR3: TGTGCCAGCTCCCAGGTCAGCGATCAGCCCCAGCATTTT. The chain is built from TRBV18 and TRBJ1-5; unclear D gene. CDR1 and CDR2 from the germline V gene are KGHSH and LQKENI. This CDR3 contains 13 residues. V lost 6 bases and J lost 5, with 11 bases in between.

The chain combines TRBV24-1 with TRBJ2-3; TRBD1 might be the D (5 bases). Germline lookup yields CDR1 KGHDR and CDR2 SFDVKD. CDR3 length: 16 residues. V was trimmed by 1 base and J by 1 base, leaving 11 bases between them. The CDR3 bases are TGTGCCACCAGTGATTTTGAGCAGGGTGGCACAGATACGCAGTATTTT. Translation: CATSDFEQGGTDTQYF.

The CDR3 sequence is CASSSGSEAFF. The CDR3 nucleotides read TGTGCCAGCAGTTCGGGGTCTGAAGCTTTCTTT. The chain has TRBV12-3 or TRBV12-4 and TRBJ1-1; D unclear. The CDR3 contains 11 residues. The V end lost 4 bases, the J end lost 6 bases, and 6 bases lay between the germline ends.

The CDR3 sequence is CASRRSGALGADTQYF. CDR3 coding DNA: TGTGCCAGCAGACGTAGCGGGGCCCTTGGCGCAGATACGCAGTATTTT. The chain joins TRBV6-1 to TRBJ2-3, with 8 bases identical to TRBD2. Germline loops: CDR1 MNHNS, CDR2 SASEGT. The CDR3 covers 16 residues. Trimming took 6 bases from V and 4 from J; bases not matched to a gene: 12.

The chain carries TRBV4-2 and TRBJ2-5, with D perhaps matching TRBD2 (5 bases). Germline assignment: CDR1 LGHNA and CDR2 YNFKEQ. CDR3 length: 14 residues. Between the trimmed V and J ends, which lost 0 bases and 5 bases, there was a span of 10 bases. CDR3 protein: CASSQDRVAETQYF. CDR3 nucleotides: TGTGCCAGCAGCCAAGATAGGGTAGCGGAGACCCAGTACTTC.

The chain joins TRBV15 to TRBJ1-6, with D perhaps matching TRBD1 (5 bases). The CDR3 extends over 16 amino acids. From germline, CDR1 is LNHNV and CDR2 YYDKDF (reference sequence). V was shortened by 0 bases and J by 6 bases, with 12 bases between the two germline ends. In DNA form, the CDR3 reads TGTGCCACCAGCAGAGAGGGGACCCGAGCTAATTCACCCCTCCACTTT. As protein: CATSREGTRANSPLHF.

The sample holds a few counts of this clonotype. The chain couples TRBV18 to TRBJ2-3; D is unresolved. This CDR3 is built from 12 residues. CDR1 is KGHSH and CDR2 is LQKENI in the germline V gene. Trimming took 6 bases from V and 3 from J, leaving 7 bases between them. For the CDR3, the DNA is TGTGCCAGCTCCCAAACAACAGATACGCAGTATTTT. Protein: CASSQTTDTQYF.

The chain has TRBV7-8 and TRBJ1-5; no firm D call. Trimming cost V 2 bases and J 2 bases, with 10 bases left between them. CDR3 length equals 15 residues. CDR1 is SGHVS and CDR2 is FQNEAQ in the germline V gene. The CDR3 sequence is CASSLLEDGNQPQHF. Here the CDR3 DNA reads TGTGCCAGCAGCTTACTGGAGGATGGCAATCAGCCCCAGCATTTT.

The chain uses TRBV25-1 and TRBJ2-2; the D gene is possibly TRBD1 (5 bases). Germline loops: CDR1 MGHDK, CDR2 SYGVNS. The V end was cut by 3 bases, the J end by 0 bases, with 11 bases between. The CDR3 contains 16 residues. The CDR3 reads CASSDSRVPNTGELFF. For the CDR3, the DNA is TGTGCCAGCAGTGATTCCAGGGTCCCGAACACCGGGGAGCTGTTTTTT.

The rearrangement uses TRBV20-1 and TRBJ1-1, with D possibly TRBD1 on 5 matching bases. V was clipped by 3 bases and J by 1 base, with 6 bases between them. The CDR3 contains 12 residues. CDR1 and CDR2 from the germline V gene are DFQATT and SNEGSKA (reference sequence). The CDR3 region is CSASRGNTEAFF. CDR3 nucleotides: TGCAGTGCTAGTAGGGGGAACACTGAAGCTTTCTTT.

The genes are TRBV11-2 and TRBJ2-7; TRBD1 is a possible D gene (6 bases). CDR3 length equals 14 residues. CDR1 and CDR2 from the germline V gene are SGHAT and FQNNGV. Trimming stripped 2 bases from V and 1 base from J, with 9 bases between. The chain's CDR3 is CASSLTGMSYEQYF. CDR3 in DNA: TGTGCCAGCAGCTTAACAGGGATGTCCTACGAGCAGTACTTC.

The chain has TRBV11-2 and TRBJ1-1; tentatively, D is TRBD1 (5 bases). Trimming removed 4 bases at V and 7 bases at J, with 13 bases between. The CDR3 is made up of 13 amino acids. Germline-derived CDR1 and CDR2 are SGHAT and FQNNGV. CDR3 in DNA: TGTGCCAGCAGCTCTGCGAAGGGGAGTGAAGCTTTCTTT. Translating it yields CASSSAKGSEAFF.

This sequence joins TRBV3-1 and TRBJ2-3, with D perhaps matching TRBD1 (6 bases). Trimming stripped 6 bases from V and 2 bases from J, with 12 bases between. The CDR3 sequence is 14 residues long. The germline V gene encodes CDR1 LGHDT and CDR2 YNNKEL (reference sequence). In nucleotides, the CDR3 is TGTGCCAGCAGATCGGACAGAGCCACAGATACGCAGTATTTT. Translated, it gives CASRSDRATDTQYF.

The V and J genes are TRBV12-3 or TRBV12-4 and TRBJ1-6, with D maybe TRBD1 (5 bases). CDR3 length: 15 residues. The V gene lost 3 bases and the J gene lost 5 bases, with 11 bases spanning the gap. CDR3 residues: CASSLRQGDNSPLHF. The CDR3 DNA sequence: TGTGCCAGCAGTTTGAGGCAGGGTGATAATTCACCCCTCCACTTT.

The CDR3 spells CASSLRSSTEAFF. The DNA for the CDR3 is TGTGCCAGCAGTTTGAGAAGCTCCACTGAAGCTTTCTTT. J is TRBJ1-1 and V is TRBV12-3 or TRBV12-4; D unclear. The ends were cut back, 3 bases at V and 4 bases at J, with 9 bases in the middle. CDR3 length equals 13 residues.

This rearrangement joins TRBV29-1 to TRBJ2-5; 7 nucleotides align to TRBD2. This CDR3 has 15 amino acids. V lost 1 base to trimming and J lost 2 bases; unmatched junction nucleotides: 7. From germline, CDR1 is SQVTM and CDR2 ANQGSEA. This CDR3 reads CSVEVLAELQETQYF. CDR3 coding DNA: TGCAGCGTTGAAGTCCTAGCGGAATTGCAAGAGACCCAGTACTTC.

The V call is TRBV28, the J call TRBJ1-5; the D gene is possibly TRBD1 (5 bases). Per the germline V gene, CDR1 is MDHEN and CDR2 is SYDVKM. The CDR3 is 12 amino acids. The CDR3 is CALGGANQPQHF. DNA for the CDR3: TGTGCTTTAGGTGGGGCCAATCAGCCCCAGCATTTT. Based on the CDR3 plus reference TRBV28 and TRBJ1-5, the full variable domain is DVKVTQSSRYLVKRTGEKVFLECVQDMDHENMFWYRQDPGLGLRLIYFSYDVKMKEKGDIPEGYSVSREKKERFSLILESASTNQTSMYLCALGGANQPQHFGDGTRLSIL.

The chain couples TRBV15 to TRBJ1-5, with a possible D match to TRBD1 (5 bases). Deletions cut 0 bases from V and 5 bases from J, with 11 bases between. CDR1 LNHNV and CDR2 YYDKDF come from the germline V gene (reference sequence). The CDR3 is 15 residues long. The CDR3 reads CATSRDRGGYQPQHF. The CDR3 DNA follows: TGTGCCACCAGCAGAGATCGTGGGGGATATCAGCCCCAGCATTTT.

The chain links TRBV12-3 or TRBV12-4 to TRBJ2-5, with D possibly matching TRBD1 (6 bases). Trimming pared 6 bases from V and 4 bases from J, leaving 12 bases between. This CDR3 has 13 amino acids. The CDR3 region is CASRPGERETQYF. Here the CDR3 DNA reads TGTGCCAGCAGGCCAGGGGAGAGAGAGACCCAGTACTTC.

The chain links TRBV3-1 to TRBJ1-1, with a tentative D call TRBD1 (6 bases). Trimming took 3 bases from V and 5 from J, leaving 13 bases between them. CDR3 length: 14 residues. Germline CDR1 is LGHDT and CDR2 is YNNKEL (reference sequence). For the CDR3, the DNA is TGTGCCAGCAGCCAGGATACAGGGTGGACTGAAGCTTTCTTT. Translating it yields CASSQDTGWTEAFF.

The J gene is TRBJ1-2, the V gene TRBV29-1; tentatively, D is TRBD1 (5 bases). Germline values: CDR1 SQVTM, CDR2 ANQGSEA. Deletions cut 5 bases from V and 0 bases from J, with 16 bases between. The CDR3 consists of 15 residues. In nucleotides, the CDR3 is TGCAGCGTTTACGGGGGGAAAGGCTCTAACTATGGCTACACCTTC. Translating gives CSVYGGKGSNYGYTF.

The chain couples TRBV28 to TRBJ1-2, with a tentative D call TRBD1 (5 bases). The germline CDR1 and CDR2 sequences are MDHEN and SYDVKM. V was clipped by 2 bases and J by 1 base, with 5 bases between them. CDR3 length: 13 amino acids. The chain's CDR3 is CASSLGHNYGYTF. In DNA form, the CDR3 reads TGTGCCAGCAGTTTAGGACATAACTATGGCTACACCTTC.

The chain uses TRBV4-2 and TRBJ2-5; TRBD1 might be the D (6 bases). The V gene's germline CDR1 is LGHNA and CDR2 YNFKEQ. V was cut by 1 base and J by 1 base, with 13 bases left in between. CDR3 length equals 16 residues. CDR3 loop: CASSQVGAVGQETQYF. The CDR3 DNA reads TGTGCCAGCAGCCAAGTGGGGGCGGTAGGCCAAGAGACCCAGTACTTC.

The J gene is TRBJ2-3, the V gene TRBV9, with 7 bases matching TRBD2. This CDR3 contains 16 residues. Per germline, CDR1 SGDLS and CDR2 YYNGEE. The V segment lost 0 bases and the J segment 2 bases; nucleotides outside the gene matches: 6. CDR3 bases: TGTGCCAGCAGCGTAGGAGGAGCGGGGATCACAGATACGCAGTATTTT. This translates into CASSVGGAGITDTQYF. The complete variable domain, with remaining parts taken from reference TRBV9 and TRBJ2-3, reads DSGVTQTPKHLITATGQRVTLRCSPRSGDLSVYWYQQSLDQGLQFLIQYYNGEERAKGNILERFSAQQFPDLHSELNLSSLELGDSALYFCASSVGGAGITDTQYFGPGTRLTVL.

The rearrangement links TRBV5-5 to TRBJ1-1; D is undetermined. There are 15 residues in the CDR3. Between the trimmed V and J ends, which lost 4 bases and 3 bases, there was a span of 16 bases. Germline V gene data show CDR1 as SGHKS and CDR2 as YYEKEE (reference sequence). The CDR3 region is CASSLAPSRDTEAFF. CDR3 nucleotide sequence: TGTGCCAGCAGCCTAGCCCCTTCAAGGGACACTGAAGCTTTCTTT.

V usage is TRBV5-1 and J usage is TRBJ1-1; no clear D. Germline-derived CDR1 and CDR2 are SGHRS and YFSETQ. Trimming took 8 bases from V and 3 from J, leaving 14 bases between them. The CDR3 sequence is 13 residues long. Here the CDR3 DNA reads TGCGCCAGTCAAGTGCAATTGGACACTGAAGCTTTCTTT. Translated, it gives CASQVQLDTEAFF.

This chain links TRBV23-1 with TRBJ1-5; D is unclear. TRBV23-1 is marked as an open reading frame, function uncertain. This CDR3 is built from 14 residues. V was clipped by 0 bases and J by 4 bases, with 7 bases between them. The CDR3 spells CASSQSQRNQPQHF. The CDR3 DNA sequence: TGCGCCAGCAGTCAATCCCAGAGAAATCAGCCCCAGCATTTT.